A single sample gave rise to the 19 T cell receptor beta chains below, sequenced in a study of Siglec-9 on CD8 T cells in melanoma (dated by TCRdb to the late 2010s). Library creation used the immunoSEQ multiplex PCR assay. TCRdb obtained this table from immuneACCESS and retained in-frame rearrangements with V and J assigned. These tables miss some clones; where compared with another copy, unresolved V genes account for less than half of the shortfall, and the remainder is unexplained. The sample contains some 37,000 clones, roughly 84% of them found a single time. Around 1.7% of the sample is held by the ten biggest clonotypes. The sequencing sample was made of Siglec-9- CD8+ T cells sorted from blood. The cell subset or site label on this specimen signifies: CD8 T cells lacking Siglec-9. These receptor sequences come from a human donor in good health.

In the case of this clone: This likely comes from a read error, as the CDR3 has no conserved phenylalanine or tryptophan at its end. Because the CDR3's place on the DNA is in doubt, the DNA is left out and the CDR3 is given as listed by TCRdb. The rearrangement uses TRBV5-3 and TRBJ2-3; the listed D gene, TRBD1, was not tested against the DNA. TRBV5-3 is designated an ORF whose function remains uncertain. Counting both end residues, the CDR3 totals 9 amino acids. CDR3 in amino acids: CARSAPTGE.

This clone was observed once. The chain recombines TRBV4-2 with TRBJ2-3; 7 bases line up with TRBD2. The V gene end was trimmed by 1 base and the J gene end by 2 bases; junction bases not matched to a gene: 6. Germline-derived CDR1 and CDR2 are LGHNA and YNFKEQ. This CDR3 has 16 residues. CDR3 nucleotide sequence: TGTGCCAGCAGCCAAGTCCCTAGCGGCCTCACAGATACGCAGTATTTT. It yields the protein CASSQVPSGLTDTQYF.

The chain links TRBV6-1 to TRBJ1-5; TRBD1 aligns across 8 bases. Unmatched junction bases numbered 5, after V lost 2 bases and J lost 2 bases. Germline-derived CDR1 and CDR2 are MNHNS and SASEGT. The CDR3 runs to 16 residues. This CDR3 reads CASSESAGQGNQPQHF. CDR3 DNA: TGTGCCAGCAGTGAATCGGCGGGACAGGGCAATCAGCCCCAGCATTTT.

The chain has TRBV29-1 and TRBJ2-5; the D call may be TRBD1 or TRBD2 (6 bases each). The V gene's germline CDR1 is SQVTM and CDR2 ANQGSEA. The V and J ends lost 7 bases and 5 bases respectively, with 17 bases between them. This CDR3 has 13 amino acids. The CDR3 reads CSANSGAGETQYF. The CDR3 nucleotides read TGCAGCGCCAACTCGGGGGCGGGCGAGACCCAGTACTTC.

This sequence joins TRBV7-9 and TRBJ2-1; 7 nucleotides agree with TRBD2. This CDR3 has 15 amino acids. The J segment lost 4 bases and the V segment lost 8 bases, leaving 11 bases of the junction unmatched. Germline lookup yields CDR1 SEHNR and CDR2 FQNEAQ (reference sequence). The CDR3 sequence: CASGGSAGEYNEQFF. CDR3 bases: TGTGCCAGCGGGGGTTCGGCGGGGGAGTACAATGAGCAGTTCTTC.

This sequence joins TRBV27 and TRBJ1-5; 7 bases align to TRBD1. This CDR3 region has 14 residues. CDR1 MNHEY and CDR2 SMNVEV come from the germline V gene (reference sequence). V was clipped by 5 bases and J by 6 bases; unmatched bases: 7. The CDR3 region has the DNA TGTGCCAGCAGTCGACAGGGAGAGGGTCAGCCCCAGCATTTT. Translating gives CASSRQGEGQPQHF.

This clone was observed a few times. The rearrangement joins TRBV27 to TRBJ2-7; 10 bases are shared with TRBD1. CDR3 length: 14 amino acids. Looked up from germline, CDR1 is MNHEY and CDR2 is SMNVEV (reference sequence). V shed 4 bases and J 5 bases; nucleotides not matched to a gene: 5. CDR3 DNA sequence: TGTGCCAGCAGTTCCTGGGACAGGGGCGACGAGCAGTACTTC. Amino acids: CASSSWDRGDEQYF.

This chain links TRBV27 with TRBJ2-1, with a tentative D call TRBD2 (6 bases). The CDR3 sequence is 16 residues long. Germline loops: CDR1 MNHEY, CDR2 SMNVEV (reference sequence). The V end lost 3 bases, the J end lost 0 bases, and 12 bases lay between the germline ends. The CDR3 reads CASSFGGASSYNEQFF. The CDR3 DNA sequence: TGTGCCAGCAGTTTCGGCGGGGCAAGCTCCTACAATGAGCAGTTCTTC.

CDR3 loop: CASNLQGLPYNEQFF. The CDR3 nucleotides are TGTGCCAGCAACCTACAGGGGTTACCCTACAATGAGCAGTTCTTC. This chain links TRBV9 with TRBJ2-1; 7 nucleotides align to TRBD1. The CDR3 is 15 amino acids. The ends lost 6 bases at V and 2 bases at J; junction bases unmatched: 8. The germline gives CDR1 SGDLS, CDR2 YYNGEE.

The rearrangement uses TRBV2 and TRBJ1-1; D perhaps matches TRBD1 (6 bases). Trimming cost V 7 bases and J 3 bases, with 15 bases left between them. Germline loops: CDR1 SNHLY, CDR2 FYNNEI. The CDR3 has 14 residues. The CDR3 region is CASKSDAGDTEAFF. CDR3 bases: TGTGCCAGCAAATCCGATGCAGGGGACACTGAAGCTTTCTTT. Full variable domain (outside the CDR3, taken from reference TRBV2 and TRBJ1-1): EPEVTQTPSHQVTQMGQEVILRCVPISNHLYFYWYRQILGQKVEFLVSFYNNEISEKSEIFDDQFSVERPDGSNFTLKIRSTKLEDSAMYFCASKSDAGDTEAFFGQGTRLTVV.

The rearrangement uses TRBV9 and TRBJ1-2, with a possible D match to TRBD1 (5 bases). The CDR3 length is 16 residues. Germline CDR1 and CDR2: SGDLS and YYNGEE. Between the trimmed V and J ends, which lost 4 bases and 2 bases, there was a span of 18 bases. The DNA for the CDR3 is TGTGCCAGCAGCCAAGACGGGGGAGGAGGAAACTATGGCTACACCTTC. Amino acid sequence: CASSQDGGGGNYGYTF.

The rearrangement links TRBV6-6 to TRBJ2-7; D remains unclear. This CDR3 is 12 amino acids long. Germline CDR1 reads MNHNY; CDR2 reads SVGAGI (reference sequence). V was clipped by 0 bases and J by 3 bases, with 3 bases between them. The CDR3 nucleotides read TGTGCCAGCAGTTACTCCAGCTACGAGCAGTACTTC. It codes for CASSYSSYEQYF.

This clone was seen only once. The genes are TRBV27 and TRBJ1-2; TRBD1 is a possible D gene (5 bases). CDR3 size: 16 residues. Germline values: CDR1 MNHEY, CDR2 SMNVEV (reference sequence). V was trimmed by 6 bases and J by 3 bases, leaving 20 bases between them. CDR3 coding DNA: TGTGCCAGCAGCTCAAAAAGACAGCTGGTGGACTATGGCTACACCTTC. Protein: CASSSKRQLVDYGYTF.

This chain links TRBV27 with TRBJ1-6; D is perhaps TRBD1 (6 bases). Trimming took 2 bases from V and 4 from J, leaving 15 bases between them. Germline CDR1 reads MNHEY; CDR2 reads SMNVEV (reference sequence). The CDR3 spans 17 residues. The DNA for the CDR3 is TGTGCCAGCAGTTTAATAGGGGGTTGGGATTATAATTCACCCCTCCACTTT. This gives the protein CASSLIGGWDYNSPLHF.

The V and J genes are TRBV6-7 and TRBJ2-7; TRBD2 matches at 13 bases. TRBV6-7 qualifies as an ORF whose function is uncertain. This CDR3 comprises 16 residues. V was clipped by 4 bases and J by 2 bases; unmatched bases: 5. The CDR3 nucleotides are TGTGCCAGCAGTTTCACCGGGACTAGCGGGACCTACGAGCAGTACTTC. Translation: CASSFTGTSGTYEQYF.

The rearrangement joins TRBV4-1 to TRBJ2-7; 10 nucleotides agree with TRBD2. The CDR3 loop spans 17 amino acids. V gave up 0 bases and J gave up 2 bases; unmatched junction bases: 7. Germline CDR1 MGHRA, CDR2 YSYEKL. The CDR3, as DNA: TGCGCCAGCAGCCAAGAAGGCGCGGGGACTAGCGCCTACGAGCAGTACTTC. Translating it yields CASSQEGAGTSAYEQYF.

To note about this clone: An end of the junction differs from the germline gene, which may be a read error. The chain has TRBV9 and TRBJ1-1, with a weak D call TRBD1 (6 bases). The germline gives CDR1 SGDLS, CDR2 YYNGEE. The CDR3 has 13 residues. As DNA, the CDR3 is TGTGCCAGCGGCGTAGGGGGGAACACTGAAGCTTTCTTT. This sequence encodes CASGVGGNTEAFF.

Only a few counts were recorded for this clone. The V and J genes are TRBV4-1 and TRBJ1-1; 7 bases match TRBD1. The CDR3 is made up of 14 amino acids. Germline V lookup: CDR1 MGHRA, CDR2 YSYEKL. V shed 5 bases and J 3 bases; nucleotides not matched to a gene: 6. The CDR3 reads CASSRDRLDTEAFF. The CDR3 DNA is TGCGCCAGCAGCAGGGACAGATTGGACACTGAAGCTTTCTTT.

The rearrangement uses TRBV7-8 and TRBJ1-3; no clear D. The CDR3 length is 16 residues. Per germline, CDR1 SGHVS and CDR2 FQNEAQ. V dropped 2 bases and J dropped 0 bases, with 11 bases sitting between them. The chain's CDR3 is CASSLLGTSSGNTIYF. DNA of the CDR3: TGTGCCAGCAGCTTACTCGGCACGAGCTCTGGAAACACCATATATTTT.